This T cell receptor beta chain was found in a study of T-cell reconstitution after alpha-beta-depleted transplantation in children. Trimming cost V 5 bases and J 0 bases, with 17 bases left between them. CDR1 is SGHTA, CDR2 FQGNSA, per germline. The length of the CDR3 is 17 residues. The authors prepared the TCRbeta library with unique molecular identifiers. One entry per CDR3 protein, called by TCRdb with MiXCR from the PCR reads. The sample comprises around 380,000 distinct CDR3 sequences, roughly 11% of which are singletons, and 4.5% to 6% rests with the top ten. This clonotype has more than one count but fewer than ten.

Sequences were derived from PBMCs from the stem cell graft donor, sampled from the stem cell graft. The sequence was obtained from a human donor who donated a stem cell graft to a child with acute myeloid leukemia. V is TRBV7-2 and J is TRBJ1-5; D is undetermined. In DNA, the CDR3 is TGTGCCAGCAGCGCCGGGATGGCAGGATATAGCAATCAGCCCCAGCATTTT. Translated: CASSAGMAGYSNQPQHF.